A selection of T cell receptor beta chains follows, all from one sample in a study of blood T cell repertoires in COVID-19. TCRdb keeps only in-frame clones here, not all; method: immunoSEQ multiplex PCR. This sample yields roughly 140,000 clones, of which 65% to 90% are seen a single time; about 7.8% belongs to the top ten. The sample comprised peripheral blood. The receptors were gathered from a woman between 50 and 59 years old in a cohort sampled during active or convalescent COVID-19. Each CDR3 is given with its conserved first and last residue. Fields, in order: J gene, D gene, V gene, clone size, CDR3 DNA, CDR3 protein. The D gene is left open where the match is weak. Clone sizes are given selectively: once, few, many, or a class where the clone is expanded.

j_call: TRBJ2-6
d_call: TRBD2
v_call: TRBV9
clone_size: NA
cdr3_nt: TGTGCCAGCAGCGTTAGCGGGGGGGTTGGTGGGGCCAACGTCCTGACTTTC
cdr3_aa: CASSVSGGVGGANVLTF

j_call: TRBJ1-2
d_call: NA
v_call: TRBV19
clone_size: NA
cdr3_nt: TGTGCCAGTAGTCTGACAGTTGGCTACACCTTC
cdr3_aa: CASSLTVGYTF

j_call: TRBJ2-2
d_call: NA
v_call: TRBV27
clone_size: NA
cdr3_nt: TGTGCCAGCAGTCTTGCAGGGTTCGCGAACACCGGGGAGCTGTTTTTT
cdr3_aa: CASSLAGFANTGELFF

j_call: TRBJ2-1
d_call: TRBD1
v_call: TRBV15
clone_size: NA
cdr3_nt: TGTGCCACCAGCAGAGATCAGGTGGGACAGCGCTCCTACAATGAGCAGTTCTTC
cdr3_aa: CATSRDQVGQRSYNEQFF

j_call: TRBJ1-3
d_call: TRBD1
v_call: TRBV5-4
clone_size: NA
cdr3_nt: TGTGCCAGCAGTCCAGGGGGAGGAAGGTCTGGAAACACCATATATTTT
cdr3_aa: CASSPGGGRSGNTIYF

j_call: TRBJ1-2
d_call: TRBD1
v_call: TRBV30
clone_size: NA
cdr3_nt: TGTGCCTGGAGTGCGGACAGGGACGGCTATGGCTACACCTTC
cdr3_aa: CAWSADRDGYGYTF

j_call: TRBJ1-2
d_call: NA
v_call: TRBV25-1
clone_size: NA
cdr3_nt: TGTGCCAGCAACGGTGGACATACTGCTAACTATGGCTACACCTTC
cdr3_aa: CASNGGHTANYGYTF

j_call: TRBJ2-1
d_call: TRBD1
v_call: TRBV7-2
clone_size: NA
cdr3_nt: TGTGCCAGCAGCTTTAGACAGGGGCGCTCCTACAATGAGCAGTTCTTC
cdr3_aa: CASSFRQGRSYNEQFF

j_call: TRBJ1-4
d_call: TRBD1
v_call: TRBV5-1
clone_size: NA
cdr3_nt: TGCGCCAGCAGCCGGGACAGGGAAGACGAAAAACTGTTTTTT
cdr3_aa: CASSRDREDEKLFF

j_call: TRBJ2-2
d_call: NA
v_call: TRBV9
clone_size: NA
cdr3_nt: TGTGCCAGCAGCGTAGGAGGGCAAATCACCGGGGAGCTGTTTTTT
cdr3_aa: CASSVGGQITGELFF

j_call: TRBJ2-3
d_call: TRBD2
v_call: TRBV11-2
clone_size: NA
cdr3_nt: TGTGCCAGCAGCTCGTCTGCGCGGGGGGCGCAGTATTTT
cdr3_aa: CASSSSARGAQYF

j_call: TRBJ2-1
d_call: NA
v_call: TRBV13
clone_size: NA
cdr3_nt: TGTGCCAGCAGCCCCCCGGCGGCCTATGAGCAGTTCTTC
cdr3_aa: CASSPPAAYEQFF

j_call: TRBJ2-1
d_call: NA
v_call: TRBV6-5
clone_size: NA
cdr3_nt: TGTGCCAGCAGTTACGGGCTCAGGAACAATGAGCAGTTCTTC
cdr3_aa: CASSYGLRNNEQFF

j_call: TRBJ2-5
d_call: NA
v_call: TRBV4-3
clone_size: NA
cdr3_nt: TGCGCCAGCAGCCAACTCGGCGGGGAGACCCAGTACTTC
cdr3_aa: CASSQLGGETQYF

j_call: TRBJ1-2
d_call: NA
v_call: TRBV13
clone_size: NA
cdr3_nt: TGTGCCAGCAGCTTAGAGGGGTGGAGGGGCCTCTATGGCTACACCTTC
cdr3_aa: CASSLEGWRGLYGYTF

j_call: TRBJ2-3
d_call: NA
v_call: TRBV3-1/TRBV3-2
clone_size: NA
cdr3_nt: TGTGCCAGCAGCCAAAGATACGGGGGAAGCACAGATACGCAGTATTTT
cdr3_aa: CASSQRYGGSTDTQYF

j_call: TRBJ1-5
d_call: NA
v_call: TRBV30
clone_size: NA
cdr3_nt: TGTGCCTGGAGTGTTGGCAGGGAGGGTCAGCCCCAGCATTTT
cdr3_aa: CAWSVGREGQPQHF

j_call: TRBJ2-7
d_call: TRBD2
v_call: TRBV10-2
clone_size: NA
cdr3_nt: TGCGCCAGCAGCTTCTTAACTAGCGGCTACGAGCAGTACTTC
cdr3_aa: CASSFLTSGYEQYF

j_call: TRBJ1-4
d_call: TRBD1
v_call: TRBV2
clone_size: NA
cdr3_nt: TGTGCCAGCAGTCGGTGGAACAGGGGTAATGAAAAACTGTTTTTT
cdr3_aa: CASSRWNRGNEKLFF

j_call: TRBJ2-3
d_call: NA
v_call: TRBV9
clone_size: NA
cdr3_nt: TGTGCCAGCAGCGTCCTCTCTCGTCCCGATACGCAGTATTTT
cdr3_aa: CASSVLSRPDTQYF

j_call: TRBJ2-4
d_call: TRBD1
v_call: TRBV19
clone_size: NA
cdr3_nt: TGTGCCAGTAGCCAAAGACAGGGTATCGACATTCAGTACTTC
cdr3_aa: CASSQRQGIDIQYF

j_call: TRBJ2-5
d_call: NA
v_call: TRBV5-5
clone_size: NA
cdr3_nt: TGTGCCAGCAGCTTGGTCAGTGACAGCCGAGAGACCCAGTACTTC
cdr3_aa: CASSLVSDSRETQYF

j_call: TRBJ2-7
d_call: NA
v_call: TRBV7-9
clone_size: NA
cdr3_nt: TGTGCCAGCAGCTTGAAATTCTCCACCGGCGAGCAGTACTTC
cdr3_aa: CASSLKFSTGEQYF

j_call: TRBJ1-4
d_call: TRBD1
v_call: TRBV7-9
clone_size: NA
cdr3_nt: TGTGCCAGCAGCTTAGAGGACAGGGGAGATGAAAAACTGTTTTTT
cdr3_aa: CASSLEDRGDEKLFF

j_call: TRBJ1-2
d_call: TRBD1
v_call: TRBV5-1
clone_size: NA
cdr3_nt: TGCGCCAGCAGCTGGGACAGCTATGGCTACACCTTC
cdr3_aa: CASSWDSYGYTF

j_call: TRBJ2-1
d_call: TRBD2
v_call: TRBV6-5
clone_size: NA
cdr3_nt: TGTGCCAGCAGTTACTCGGGACTAGCGGGGTACAATGAGCAGTTCTTC
cdr3_aa: CASSYSGLAGYNEQFF

j_call: TRBJ2-7
d_call: TRBD2
v_call: TRBV9
clone_size: NA
cdr3_nt: TGTGCCAGCAGCGTAGGTGGGAGCGGGGTCTACGAGCAGTACTTC
cdr3_aa: CASSVGGSGVYEQYF

j_call: TRBJ2-5
d_call: NA
v_call: TRBV5-1
clone_size: NA
cdr3_nt: TGCGCCAGCAGCTTGGGGCCTTCCATCCAAGAGACCCAGTACTTC
cdr3_aa: CASSLGPSIQETQYF

j_call: TRBJ2-1
d_call: NA
v_call: TRBV4-1
clone_size: NA
cdr3_nt: TGCGCCAGCAGCCAAGATCAGCGGTCACCGAGGCAGTTCTTC
cdr3_aa: CASSQDQRSPRQFF

j_call: TRBJ1-5
d_call: NA
v_call: TRBV6-1
clone_size: NA
cdr3_nt: TGTGCCAGCAGTGCGCTGGGGCATAGGGGCAGTCTTAATCAGCCCCAGCATTTT
cdr3_aa: CASSALGHRGSLNQPQHF

j_call: TRBJ2-7
d_call: NA
v_call: TRBV5-6
clone_size: NA
cdr3_nt: TGTGCCAGCAGCTTGCCTCCCTGGCAGGGATCCTACGAGCAGTACTTC
cdr3_aa: CASSLPPWQGSYEQYF

j_call: TRBJ2-3
d_call: NA
v_call: TRBV7-3
clone_size: NA
cdr3_nt: TGTGCCAGCAGCTTAACGTCGCAGAGCACAGATACGCAGTATTTT
cdr3_aa: CASSLTSQSTDTQYF

j_call: TRBJ1-5
d_call: NA
v_call: TRBV4-1
clone_size: NA
cdr3_nt: TGCGCCAGCAGCCAAGAAGGGGCAGCCGGAGGGGACAATCAGCCCCAGCATTTT
cdr3_aa: CASSQEGAAGGDNQPQHF

j_call: TRBJ1-1
d_call: TRBD1
v_call: TRBV6-5
clone_size: NA
cdr3_nt: TGTGCCAGCAGGATAGGGACAGGTAACACTGAAGCTTTCTTT
cdr3_aa: CASRIGTGNTEAFF

j_call: TRBJ2-1
d_call: NA
v_call: TRBV7-2
clone_size: once
cdr3_nt: TGTGCCAGCAGCTCGGTCGTTGGAGTGGGCAATGAGCAGTTCTTC
cdr3_aa: CASSSVVGVGNEQFF

j_call: TRBJ1-2
d_call: NA
v_call: TRBV9
clone_size: NA
cdr3_nt: TGTGCCAGCAGCCCCGCGGCTCATAACTATGGCTACACCTTC
cdr3_aa: CASSPAAHNYGYTF

j_call: TRBJ2-1
d_call: NA
v_call: TRBV10-1
clone_size: NA
cdr3_nt: TGCGCCAGCAGTCCACCAGGGCTAACGAATTACAATGAGCAGTTCTTC
cdr3_aa: CASSPPGLTNYNEQFF